This entry is about one TCR beta chain. The antigen is not known. It was with a sample-barcoded 5' primer and a J-beta primer mix that a second PCR of roughly 7 to 12 cycles was run. One entry per CDR3 protein, called by TCRdb with MiXCR from the 5' RACE reads. Of about 770,000 distinct CDR3 sequences in the sample, approximately 48% were seen once. The germline CDR1 and CDR2 sequences are MNHEY and SVGAGI. The CDR3 is 12 amino acids. Deletions cut 8 bases from V and 7 bases from J, with 12 bases between. The data belong to a study of blood T cells in healthy people across ages. The study isolated at least 6 million PBMCs from each sample. Overall study results and limits: Both higher diversity and more naive CD4+ cells marked long-lived donors when set against aged donors.

The gene calls are TRBV6-5 and TRBJ1-5; no definite D call. The sequence was collected from a man aged 55 to 70 in good health. Sequenced input: blood. The CDR3 region has the DNA TGTGCCAGCGGCCGGGCCAAACAGCCCCAGCATTTT. Its protein is CASGRAKQPQHF.